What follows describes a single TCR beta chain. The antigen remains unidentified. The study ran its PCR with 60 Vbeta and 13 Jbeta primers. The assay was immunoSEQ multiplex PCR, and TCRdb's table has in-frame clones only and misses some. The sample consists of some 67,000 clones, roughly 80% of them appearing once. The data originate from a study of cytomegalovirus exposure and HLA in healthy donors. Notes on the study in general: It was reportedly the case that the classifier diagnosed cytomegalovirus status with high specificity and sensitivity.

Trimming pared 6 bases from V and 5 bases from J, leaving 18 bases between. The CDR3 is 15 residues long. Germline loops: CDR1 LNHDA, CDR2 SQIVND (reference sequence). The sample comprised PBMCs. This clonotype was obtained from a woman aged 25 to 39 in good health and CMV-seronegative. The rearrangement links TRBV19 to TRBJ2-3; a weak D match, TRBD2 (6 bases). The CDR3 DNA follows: TGTGCCAGTAGACCCACCGGGAGCACCGGAGATACGCAGTATTTT. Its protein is CASRPTGSTGDTQYF.